Each of the 23 T cell receptor beta chains below was sequenced from the same sample in a study of T cells in Graves' hyperthyroidism and ophthalmopathy. There were TCR beta CDR3 regions amplified from RNA transcripts. HTBI primers were used for first-round RT-PCR of the TCR CDR3. TCRdb reanalysed the multiplex PCR reads using MiXCR and keeps one entry per CDR3 protein. The data hold around 450,000 distinct CDR3 sequences, with approximately 14% observed a single time. What was sequenced was blood. The origin of the receptors is a woman aged 18 to 35 with Graves' hyperthyroidism.

This clonotype was detected ten times or more. V usage is TRBV7-6 and J usage is TRBJ2-3; D perhaps matches TRBD2 (6 bases). The CDR3 totals 15 residues. CDR1 and CDR2 (germline): SGHVS, FNYEAQ. The V gene lost 5 bases and the J gene lost 0 bases, with 12 bases spanning the gap. This chain's CDR3 is CASSRSGSSTDTQYF. The CDR3 DNA sequence: TGTGCCAGCAGCCGAAGCGGGTCTAGCACAGATACGCAGTATTTT.

Worth noting for this clonotype: This could be a read error, since a much larger clone is one nucleotide away. This likely comes from a read error, as the CDR3 has no conserved phenylalanine or tryptophan at its end. The chain couples TRBV27 to TRBJ2-3, with D perhaps assigned TRBD1 or TRBD2 (5 bases each). In germline, CDR1 is MNHEY, CDR2 SMNVEV (reference sequence). There are 12 residues in the CDR3. Trimming removed 6 bases at V and 3 bases at J, with 7 bases between. CDR3 in amino acids: CASRGPTDTQYS. CDR3 coding DNA: TGTGCCAGCAGGGGACCGACAGATACGCAGTATTCT.

This clonotype was observed at least ten times. The V and J genes are TRBV6-1 and TRBJ1-4, with 10 bases lining up with TRBD1. In germline, CDR1 is MNHNS, CDR2 SASEGT. The ends lost 4 bases at V and 8 bases at J; junction bases unmatched: 7. This CDR3 spans 15 amino acids. CDR3 nucleotides: TGTGCCAGCAGTGCCACGGACAGGGGGGGCGAAAAACTGTTTTTT. Translated, it gives CASSATDRGGEKLFF.

The genes are TRBV20-1 and TRBJ2-5, with 7 nucleotides matching TRBD1. With V trimmed by 5 bases and J by 1 base, 7 bases remained unmatched. Germline CDR1 is DFQATT and CDR2 is SNEGSKA (reference sequence). The CDR3 covers 14 residues. In DNA form, the CDR3 reads TGCAGTGCTGGTACAGGGGCGACCCAAGAGACCCAGTACTTC. This sequence encodes CSAGTGATQETQYF.

The sample holds many counts of this clonotype. V is TRBV12-3 or TRBV12-4 and J is TRBJ2-1, with TRBD2 matching 9 bases. The CDR3 contains 15 residues. V gave up 4 bases and J gave up 4 bases; unmatched junction bases: 5. CDR3 bases: TGTGCCAGCAGTTCCGGGACTAGCAGGTACAATGAGCAGTTCTTC. Amino acid sequence: CASSSGTSRYNEQFF.

This clonotype was counted many times. The CDR3 loop reads CASSLGGLYGNQPQHF. CDR3 in DNA: TGTGCCAGCAGCTTAGGTGGGTTATACGGCAATCAGCCCCAGCATTTT. The chain recombines TRBV7-8 with TRBJ1-5, with D hard to call. The V end lost 1 base, the J end lost 2 bases, and 12 bases lay between the germline ends. CDR1 SGHVS and CDR2 FQNEAQ come from the germline V gene. There are 16 residues in the CDR3.

This clonotype was counted only a few times. This sequence joins TRBV9 and TRBJ2-7; TRBD1 is a possible D gene (5 bases). This CDR3 has 14 amino acids. Deletions cut 1 base from V and 0 bases from J, with 8 bases between. Looked up from germline, CDR1 is SGDLS and CDR2 is YYNGEE. This chain's CDR3 is CASSVQGSSYEQYF. In DNA form, the CDR3 reads TGTGCCAGCAGCGTACAGGGATCCTCCTACGAGCAGTACTTC.

This clonotype was observed many times. The CDR3 sequence is CASSFSAGGDEQYF. The CDR3 nucleotides read TGTGCCAGCAGTTTTTCCGCCGGGGGTGACGAGCAGTACTTC. This chain connects TRBV12-3 or TRBV12-4 to TRBJ2-7, with a tentative D call TRBD2 (6 bases). The CDR3 extends over 14 amino acids. V was trimmed by 3 bases and J by 5 bases, leaving 14 bases between them.

The sample holds many counts of this clonotype. This rearrangement joins TRBV20-1 to TRBJ2-7; the D gene could be TRBD1 or TRBD2 (5 bases each). CDR1 is DFQATT and CDR2 is SNEGSKA in the germline V gene (reference sequence). The germline V and J ends were trimmed by 7 bases and 2 bases, with 12 bases remaining between them. The CDR3 is 12 amino acids. CDR3 amino acids: CSVRQGAYEQYF. The CDR3 bases are TGCAGTGTGCGGCAGGGAGCCTACGAGCAGTACTTC.

There are many counts of this clonotype. The chain employs TRBV2 and TRBJ2-7; the D is unclear. CDR1 SNHLY and CDR2 FYNNEI come from the germline V gene. Trimming left V 3 bases short and J 3 bases short, with 12 bases between. This CDR3 comprises 14 residues. The CDR3 here is CASSEAGPYYEQYF. In DNA form, the CDR3 reads TGTGCCAGCAGTGAGGCAGGACCCTACTACGAGCAGTACTTC.

In this sample, this clonotype turned up many times. The rearrangement uses TRBV6-5 and TRBJ1-6; D uncertain. This CDR3 is 18 amino acids long. Germline V gene data show CDR1 as MNHEY and CDR2 as SVGAGI. Trimming removed 0 bases at V and 0 bases at J, with 12 bases between. CDR3 region: CASSYSPRTSSYNSPLHF. For the CDR3, the DNA is TGTGCCAGCAGTTACTCGCCCAGGACGAGCTCCTATAATTCACCCCTCCACTTT.

The V call is TRBV6-5, the J call TRBJ1-1, with a possible D match to TRBD1 (5 bases). Germline V CDR1 and CDR2: MNHEY, SVGAGI. Trimming took 0 bases from V and 2 from J, leaving 10 bases between them. This CDR3 is 15 amino acids long. CDR3 DNA: TGTGCCAGCAGTTACTCGTCAGGGCGCAACACTGAAGCTTTCTTT. Encoded protein: CASSYSSGRNTEAFF.

This clonotype came up many times. The J gene is TRBJ1-5, the V gene TRBV12-3 or TRBV12-4; 10 nucleotides line up with TRBD1. The CDR3 is made up of 16 amino acids. Germline trimming cut 6 bases from V and 2 bases from J; bases unmatched to any gene: 7. The CDR3 is CASSPTGTGGNQPQHF. CDR3 nucleotide sequence: TGTGCCAGCAGCCCCACCGGGACAGGGGGCAATCAGCCCCAGCATTTT.

This clonotype was detected many times. The chain is built from TRBV29-1 and TRBJ2-4; D call uncertain. The V and J ends lost 0 bases and 5 bases respectively, with 14 bases between them. The germline V gene encodes CDR1 SQVTM and CDR2 ANQGSEA. CDR3 length: 15 amino acids. The CDR3 spells CSVEDLAEEQNIQYF. CDR3 sequence (DNA): TGCAGCGTTGAAGATCTGGCAGAGGAACAAAACATTCAGTACTTC.

V is TRBV4-1 and J is TRBJ2-1; 8 nucleotides agree with TRBD1. Germline CDR1 is MGHRA and CDR2 is YSYEKL. Trimming at V came to 0 bases and at J to 6 bases, leaving 7 bases not matched to a gene. This CDR3 contains 16 residues. The CDR3 DNA reads as TGCGCCAGCAGCCAAGAAAGGGACAGGCTTTTCAATGAGCAGTTCTTC. Amino acid sequence: CASSQERDRLFNEQFF.

This clonotype has only a few counts. V usage is TRBV12-3 or TRBV12-4 and J usage is TRBJ2-1, with D unclear. The CDR3 contains 12 residues. Trimming cost V 3 bases and J 9 bases, with 9 bases left between them. CDR3 nucleotide sequence: TGTGCCAGCAGTTTCCCCGGTGGTGAGCAGTTCTTC. This codes for CASSFPGGEQFF.

The sample holds many counts of this clonotype. The rearrangement uses TRBV29-1 and TRBJ1-1, with D maybe TRBD1 (6 bases). The V gene lost 3 bases and the J gene lost 5 bases, with 13 bases spanning the gap. The germline CDR1 and CDR2 sequences are SQVTM and ANQGSEA. The CDR3 is 13 amino acids. The CDR3 DNA sequence: TGCAGCGTTGAGGGACAAACGGTGACTGAAGCTTTCTTT. Its translation: CSVEGQTVTEAFF.

Many counts were recorded for this clonotype. V and J are TRBV28 and TRBJ2-3, with a tentative D call TRBD1 (6 bases). Germline V lookup: CDR1 MDHEN, CDR2 SYDVKM. This CDR3 is 14 amino acids long. V was trimmed by 7 bases and J by 2 bases, leaving 13 bases between them. As DNA, the CDR3 is TGTGCCAGCACCCCGGACAGCTACACAGATACGCAGTATTTT. The encoded protein is CASTPDSYTDTQYF.

Many counts were recorded for this clonotype. V is TRBV9 and J is TRBJ2-7, with D maybe TRBD1 (6 bases). The germline V gene has CDR1 SGDLS and CDR2 YYNGEE. Between the trimmed V and J ends, which lost 0 bases and 3 bases, there was a span of 13 bases. The CDR3 length is 15 residues. The CDR3 is CASSVDTGSLYEQYF. CDR3 sequence (DNA): TGTGCCAGCAGCGTAGACACAGGGTCTCTCTACGAGCAGTACTTC.

This clonotype came up many times. The gene calls are TRBV12-3 or TRBV12-4 and TRBJ2-1, with 10 bases fitting TRBD1. CDR3 length: 13 residues. V lost 3 bases, J lost 15 bases, and 8 bases stayed unmatched. CDR3 protein: CASSLGTGVGPFF. CDR3 nucleotide sequence: TGTGCCAGCAGTTTGGGGACAGGGGTCGGTCCGTTCTTC.

This clonotype was detected ten times or more. The chain recombines TRBV2 with TRBJ2-7; no clear D gene. Germline CDR1 reads SNHLY; CDR2 reads FYNNEI. Deletions cut 5 bases from V and 9 bases from J, with 11 bases between. This CDR3 is built from 11 residues. The CDR3 DNA follows: TGTGCCAGCAGTCGCCAGATTGGGCAGTACTTC. It codes for CASSRQIGQYF.

This clonotype was recorded at least ten times. The chain carries TRBV29-1 and TRBJ1-2, with unresolved D. CDR3 size: 12 residues. The germline gives CDR1 SQVTM, CDR2 ANQGSEA. V lost 8 bases to trimming and J lost 3 bases, with 13 bases between them. Written as DNA, the CDR3 is TGCAGCTTCAGGAGGCCCGACTATGGCTACACCTTC. Residues: CSFRRPDYGYTF.

This clonotype was recorded at least ten times. V and J are TRBV6-1 and TRBJ2-1; 15 bases are shared with TRBD2. This CDR3 is 17 amino acids long. J was trimmed by 13 bases and V by 7 bases; bases with no gene match: 17. Germline CDR1 reads MNHNS; CDR2 reads SASEGT. The CDR3 DNA is TGTGCCAGCACGTATCCCCAGCCGGGACTAGCGGGAGGACGACAGTTCTTC. Translated: CASTYPQPGLAGGRQFF.